Following are 9 T cell receptor beta chains from one sample sequenced in a study of beta chain features in type 1 diabetes. The isolated RNA, all of it, was reverse transcribed, so expressed TCRB transcripts were what got sequenced. The assay was immunoSEQ multiplex PCR, and TCRdb's table has in-frame clones only and misses some. This table holds over 700,000 clones, roughly 15% found once. Sample: naive CD4+ T cells from blood. The receptor set was obtained from a woman aged 18-29 years in good health.

The rearrangement uses TRBV21-1 and TRBJ2-3. TRBV21-1 is a documented pseudogene. The CDR3 totals 14 residues. CDR3 amino acids: CASSKAGITDTQYF. CDR3 nucleotide sequence: TGTGCCAGCAGCAAAGCAGGGATCACAGATACGCAGTATTTT.

This chain links TRBV7-2 with TRBJ2-1; possible D gene TRBD1, 6 bases. V lost 5 bases and J 2 bases, leaving 13 bases between the germline ends. CDR3 length equals 15 residues. Germline V gives CDR1 SGHTA, CDR2 FQGNSA. The CDR3 is CASSLSRGAYNEQFF. CDR3 nucleotide sequence: TGTGCCAGCAGCCTCTCCAGGGGCGCCTACAATGAGCAGTTCTTC.

Concerning this clone itself: The identical CDR3 is also encoded by other nucleotide sequences in the sample. V usage is TRBV28 and J usage is TRBJ2-6; no reliable D call. This CDR3 comprises 13 residues. Germline CDR1 reads MDHEN; CDR2 reads SYDVKM. V lost 6 bases, J lost 2 bases, and 5 bases lay in between. For the CDR3, the DNA is TGTGCCAGCAGGACACCTGGGGCCAACGTCCTGACTTTC. Translating gives CASRTPGANVLTF. The full variable domain, in which reference TRBV28 and TRBJ2-6 provide the parts outside the CDR3, is DVKVTQSSRYLVKRTGEKVFLECVQDMDHENMFWYRQDPGLGLRLIYFSYDVKMKEKGDIPEGYSVSREKKERFSLILESASTNQTSMYLCASRTPGANVLTFGAGSRLTVL.

This clone was counted only a few times. The rearrangement links TRBV5-1 to TRBJ2-7; TRBD2 aligns across 11 bases. V dropped 0 bases and J dropped 7; count of bases not matched to a gene: 15. This CDR3 has 18 amino acids. Germline V CDR1 and CDR2: SGHRS, YFSETQ. CDR3 sequence reads: CASSLVASGRTRAGEQYF. The CDR3 coding sequence is TGCGCCAGCAGCTTGGTGGCTAGCGGGAGGACACGGGCCGGAGAGCAGTACTTC.

This clone has a handful of counts. The CDR3 protein is CASSLVGGGRAFYEQYF. The CDR3 DNA follows: TGTGCCAGCAGCTTAGTGGGAGGCGGTCGGGCCTTCTACGAGCAGTACTTC. This sequence joins TRBV7-2 and TRBJ2-7, with D possibly TRBD2 on 6 matching bases. The V gene lost 1 base and the J gene lost 3 bases, with 19 bases spanning the gap. Germline V gene sequence: CDR1 SGHTA, CDR2 FQGNSA. The CDR3 is 17 residues long.

The V and J genes are TRBV15 and TRBJ1-4; 9 nucleotides agree with TRBD1. Unmatched junction bases numbered 8, after V lost 2 bases and J lost 7 bases. CDR3 length: 16 residues. The germline V gene has CDR1 LNHNV and CDR2 YYDKDF (reference sequence). CDR3 nucleotide sequence: TGTGCCACCAGCAGAACACAGGGGGCGTCTTTTGAAAAACTGTTTTTT. Amino acids: CATSRTQGASFEKLFF.

J is TRBJ2-7 and V is TRBV28; a possible D gene is TRBD1 (6 bases). The V end lost 6 bases, the J end lost 3 bases, and 27 bases lay between the germline ends. Germline-derived CDR1 and CDR2 are MDHEN and SYDVKM. This CDR3 has 18 residues. The CDR3 is CASRPSGIRTVRIYEQYF. As DNA, the CDR3 is TGTGCCAGCAGACCCTCTGGGATCCGGACAGTTAGGATCTACGAGCAGTACTTC.

The V and J genes are TRBV6-5 and TRBJ1-4, with 11 bases fitting TRBD1. In germline, CDR1 is MNHEY, CDR2 SVGAGI. V shed 0 bases, J shed 7 bases, and the junction held 1 base outside the gene matches. The CDR3 runs 15 residues. CDR3 loop: CASSYSGQGGEKLFF. The DNA of the CDR3 is TGTGCCAGCAGTTACTCGGGACAGGGGGGTGAAAAACTGTTTTTT.

V is TRBV5-4 and J is TRBJ2-7; TRBD2 aligns across 10 bases. Germline CDR1 reads SGHNT; CDR2 reads YYREEE (reference sequence). Unmatched junction bases numbered 6, after V lost 1 base and J lost 5 bases. The CDR3 covers 15 residues. This chain's CDR3 is CASSLSGRAGNEQYF. In DNA form, the CDR3 reads TGTGCCAGCAGCTTGAGCGGGAGGGCCGGGAACGAGCAGTACTTC.